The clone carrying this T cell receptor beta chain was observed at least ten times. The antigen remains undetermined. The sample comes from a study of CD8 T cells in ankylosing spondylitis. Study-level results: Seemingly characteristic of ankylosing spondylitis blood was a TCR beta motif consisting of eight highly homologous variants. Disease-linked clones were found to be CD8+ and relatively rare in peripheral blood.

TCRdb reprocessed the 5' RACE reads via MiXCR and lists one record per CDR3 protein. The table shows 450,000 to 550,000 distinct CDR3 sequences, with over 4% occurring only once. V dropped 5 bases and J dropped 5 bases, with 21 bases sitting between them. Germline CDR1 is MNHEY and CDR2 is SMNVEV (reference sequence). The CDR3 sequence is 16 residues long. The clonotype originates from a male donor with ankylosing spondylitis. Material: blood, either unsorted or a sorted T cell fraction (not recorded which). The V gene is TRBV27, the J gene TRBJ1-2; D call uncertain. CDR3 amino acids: CASSRLGEESGYGYTF. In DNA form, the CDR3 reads TGTGCCAGCAGTCGACTCGGGGAAGAGTCGGGTTATGGCTACACCTTC.